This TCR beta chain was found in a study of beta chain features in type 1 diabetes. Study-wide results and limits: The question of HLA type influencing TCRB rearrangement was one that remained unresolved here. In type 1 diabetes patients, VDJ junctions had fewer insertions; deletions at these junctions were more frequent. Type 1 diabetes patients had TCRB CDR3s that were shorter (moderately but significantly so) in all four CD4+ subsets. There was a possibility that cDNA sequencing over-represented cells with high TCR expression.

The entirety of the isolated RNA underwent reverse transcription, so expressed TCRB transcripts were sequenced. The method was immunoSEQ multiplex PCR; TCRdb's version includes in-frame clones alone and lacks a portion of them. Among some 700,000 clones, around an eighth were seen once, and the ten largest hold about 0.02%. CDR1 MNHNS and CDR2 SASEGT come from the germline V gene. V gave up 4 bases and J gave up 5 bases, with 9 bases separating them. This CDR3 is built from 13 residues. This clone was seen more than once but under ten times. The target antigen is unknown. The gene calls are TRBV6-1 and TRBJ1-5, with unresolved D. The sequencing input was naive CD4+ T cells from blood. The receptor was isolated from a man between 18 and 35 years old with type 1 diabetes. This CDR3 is CASSVGSHQPQHF. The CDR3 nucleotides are TGTGCCAGCAGTGTAGGCAGCCATCAGCCCCAGCATTTT.